The present entry profiles one T cell receptor beta chain with its context. This record belongs to a study of regulatory and conventional T cells in RAG deficiency. The germline CDR1 and CDR2 sequences are MNHNY and SVGAGI (reference sequence). Deletions cut 5 bases from V and 0 bases from J, with 16 bases between. The CDR3 is made up of 16 amino acids. The table came from immunoSEQ multiplex PCR; TCRdb's copy has only in-frame clones and leaves some out. Of under 35,000 clones in the sample, 80% to 90% were seen once. These data were likewise used in another study, on regulatory T cells. That work states: Amplification used 52 TRBV primers and 13 TRBJ primers.

This rearrangement joins TRBV6-6 to TRBJ1-2; D not resolved. Sequenced: CD8+ T cells sorted from blood. This receptor was identified in a human donor in good health. The CDR3 nucleotides read TGTGCCAGCAGTAGCCAGGCGGCAGGCGCTAACTATGGCTACACCTTC. Translation: CASSSQAAGANYGYTF.